A selection of T cell receptor beta chains follows, all from one sample in a study of blood T cells in healthy people across ages. From the 5' RACE reads, TCRdb called clonotypes with MiXCR, one entry per CDR3 protein. The data contain 1.5 million to 2 million distinct CDR3 sequences, 28% of them singletons. The sample comprised blood. These receptors all stem from a woman aged 25 to 39 in good health. The CDR3 runs from the conserved cysteine through the conserved F or W. D genes are given only for firm matches. For some rows the clone size is stated as once, few or many, or as a class when expanded; others skip it.

clone_size | d_call | j_call | v_call | cdr3_nt | cdr3_aa
many | TRBD2 | TRBJ2-3 | TRBV12-3/TRBV12-4 | TGTGCCACCCGATATACTAGCGGCGGAGGGGATACGCAGTATTTT | CATRYTSGGGDTQYF
few | - | TRBJ2-1 | TRBV10-1 | TGCGCCAGCAGTGAGCCCCCGGTCAATGAGCAGTTCTTC | CASSEPPVNEQFF
few | - | TRBJ1-6 | TRBV7-9 | TGTGCCAGCCACGGAGGGAGGGAGGATTCACCCCTCCACTTT | CASHGGREDSPLHF
many | - | TRBJ1-2 | TRBV12-3/TRBV12-4 | TGTGCCAGCACCCCTGGACGGCACTATGGCTACACCTTC | CASTPGRHYGYTF
- | - | TRBJ1-6 | TRBV28 | TGTGCCAGCAGGCGGGGGGATTCACCCCTCCACTTT | CASRRGDSPLHF
few | - | TRBJ2-5 | TRBV5-1 | TGCGCCAGCTATGGACAGCTCCAAGAGACCCAGTACTTC | CASYGQLQETQYF
- | TRBD2 | TRBJ2-4 | TRBV12-3/TRBV12-4 | TGTGCCAGCAGTACGACTAGCGGGATAAGGACCTTC | CASSTTSGIRTF
many | - | TRBJ1-2 | TRBV6-1 | TGTGCCAGCAGTGGTTCCTATGGCTACACCTTC | CASSGSYGYTF
few | TRBD1 | TRBJ2-5 | TRBV6-5 | TGTGCCAGCAGTTACGGTTACCCCAGACCGGGACAGGTATCAGAGACCCAGTACTTC | CASSYGYPRPGQVSETQYF
many | - | TRBJ2-1 | TRBV29-1 | TGCAGCGTTGTGGGGTACAATGAGCAGTTCTTC | CSVVGYNEQFF
once | TRBD1 | TRBJ1-5 | TRBV27 | TGTGCCAGCAGACCGGGACAGGTGGTTTATCAGCCCCGGCATTTT | CASRPGQVVYQPRHF
many | - | TRBJ2-7 | TRBV29-1 | TGCAGCGTCGGACAGAGAAACTCCTACGAGCAGTACTTC | CSVGQRNSYEQYF
few | - | TRBJ2-1 | TRBV7-3 | TGTGCCAGCAGCTTAGTCAGCGGCTACCGCAAAGAGCAGTTCTTC | CASSLVSGYRKEQFF
few | - | TRBJ2-7 | TRBV5-1 | TGCGCCAGCAGTCTGACTACTACAGATCTGGGCGAGCAGTACTTC | CASSLTTTDLGEQYF
- | TRBD2 | TRBJ2-7 | TRBV4-2 | TGTGCCAGCAGCCAAGATGTTAGCGGGGTAGTGGGGCACTACGAGCAGTACTTC | CASSQDVSGVVGHYEQYF
- | - | TRBJ1-2 | TRBV12-3/TRBV12-4 | TGTGCCAGCAGTTGGGGGAATAACTATGGCTACACCTTC | CASSWGNNYGYTF
many | TRBD1 | TRBJ2-7 | TRBV5-6 | TGTGCCAGCAGCTTGGCGACGGGACAGGGGATGTACCAGCAGTACTTC | CASSLATGQGMYQQYF
once | - | TRBJ2-7 | TRBV20-1 | TGCGGTGCTAGAGACCCCAAGGGGGGGAACGAGCAGTACTTC | CGARDPKGGNEQYF
few | TRBD2 | TRBJ2-7 | TRBV5-1 | TGCGCCAGCAGCAGAGACGTAGCGGGGGGTTCCTACGAGCAGTACTTC | CASSRDVAGGSYEQYF
once | TRBD1 | TRBJ2-1 | TRBV11-2 | TGTGCCAGCAGCTTTATGGTGGGACAGACGCATGAGCAGGTCTTC | CASSFMVGQTHEQVF
- | - | TRBJ2-3 | TRBV6-1 | TGTGCCAGCCTGGCCCCTTTCGGGACAGATACGCAGTATTTT | CASLAPFGTDTQYF
- | TRBD2 | TRBJ2-5 | TRBV7-2 | TGTGCCAGCAGCCGTAGCGGGATTGTCAATGAGCAGTACTTC | CASSRSGIVNEQYF
few | - | TRBJ1-2 | TRBV7-3 | TGTGCCAACAGCTCCCGGGTCGACGGCTATGGCTACACCTTC | CANSSRVDGYGYTF
- | - | TRBJ2-7 | TRBV9 | TGTGCCAGCAGCGTAGGGGGAGGGGGCCTCTCCTACGAGCAGTACTTC | CASSVGGGGLSYEQYF
few | - | TRBJ2-5 | TRBV20-1 | TGCAGTGCTAGAGACAGTGGGGAGACCCAGTACTTC | CSARDSGETQYF
- | - | TRBJ1-2 | TRBV7-9 | TGTGCCGGCAGCTCCTTAGAAGGGGATGTTGGCTACACCTTC | CAGSSLEGDVGYTF
- | - | TRBJ2-5 | TRBV4-3 | TGCGCCAGCAGCCAAGTCCCACCGAACCCCAAGCAAGAGACCCAGTACTTC | CASSQVPPNPKQETQYF
- | - | TRBJ2-1 | TRBV18 | TGTGCCAGCTCACTTGCGATGAGCTCCTACAATGAGCAGTTCTTC | CASSLAMSSYNEQFF
- | TRBD1 | TRBJ2-3 | TRBV27 | TGTGCCAGCAGTTTATTACGGGGACAGGGAGATACGCAGTATTTT | CASSLLRGQGDTQYF
many | - | TRBJ1-2 | TRBV18 | TGTGCCAGCTCACCACTGGACAACTATGGCTACACCTTC | CASSPLDNYGYTF
few | - | TRBJ2-7 | TRBV12-3/TRBV12-4 | TGTGCCAGCAGTTTACCGTACCCTGGGCTCCCCAAAACCTACGAGCAGTACTTC | CASSLPYPGLPKTYEQYF
- | TRBD1 | TRBJ1-2 | TRBV28 | TGTGCCAGCAGTTTCCCCGGGACAGGGGCTAAGGGCTACACCTTC | CASSFPGTGAKGYTF
- | - | TRBJ1-1 | TRBV19 | TGTGCCAGTAGTATGTCCGCGGGGGGAGCTTTCTTT | CASSMSAGGAFF
many | - | TRBJ2-5 | TRBV29-1 | TGCAGCGTTTACGAAGAGACCCAGTACTTC | CSVYEETQYF
- | TRBD1 | TRBJ2-7 | TRBV12-3/TRBV12-4 | TGTGCCAGCAGCTTCAAGCGACAGGGAAACTACGAGCGGTACTTC | CASSFKRQGNYERYF
- | - | TRBJ2-3 | TRBV6-6 | TGTGCCAGCAGTTACCCCCGCGGTGTGAGCACAGATACGCAGTATTTT | CASSYPRGVSTDTQYF
few | TRBD2 | TRBJ2-3 | TRBV3-1 | TGTGCCAGCAGCAGGGAGCGGGGGAGCGCAGATACGCAGTATTTT | CASSRERGSADTQYF
many | - | TRBJ1-4 | TRBV4-1 | TGCGCCAGCAGCCTACAGGGAGGGGGGCGTGAAAAACTGTTTTTT | CASSLQGGGREKLFF
many | - | TRBJ1-2 | TRBV29-1 | TGCAGCGGGCAAGAGGGATCCTATGGCTACACCTTC | CSGQEGSYGYTF
- | TRBD2 | TRBJ2-5 | TRBV12-3/TRBV12-4 | TGTGCCAGCAGTTCCACCGGGGGGGAGGCGGAGACCCAGTACTTC | CASSSTGGEAETQYF
once | - | TRBJ2-7 | TRBV11-2 | TGTGCCAGCAGCTCTGCCGGGTACCTATGCGAGCAGTACTTC | CASSSAGYLCEQYF
once | - | TRBJ2-1 | TRBV30 | TGTGCCTGGGCCATGGGAGGCCGATACAATGAGCAGTGCTTC | CAWAMGGRYNEQCF
few | - | TRBJ2-5 | TRBV9 | TGTGCCAGCAGCGAATTCGCCGCCGGAAAAGAGACCCAGTACTTC | CASSEFAAGKETQYF
few | - | TRBJ2-1 | TRBV20-1 | TGCAGTGCTAGAGCGGGAGTAAGATACAATGAGCAGTTCTTC | CSARAGVRYNEQFF
- | TRBD2 | TRBJ2-7 | TRBV14 | TGTGCCAGCACCTCAACGCGTCTAGCAGGGAGGGATGAGCAGTACTTC | CASTSTRLAGRDEQYF